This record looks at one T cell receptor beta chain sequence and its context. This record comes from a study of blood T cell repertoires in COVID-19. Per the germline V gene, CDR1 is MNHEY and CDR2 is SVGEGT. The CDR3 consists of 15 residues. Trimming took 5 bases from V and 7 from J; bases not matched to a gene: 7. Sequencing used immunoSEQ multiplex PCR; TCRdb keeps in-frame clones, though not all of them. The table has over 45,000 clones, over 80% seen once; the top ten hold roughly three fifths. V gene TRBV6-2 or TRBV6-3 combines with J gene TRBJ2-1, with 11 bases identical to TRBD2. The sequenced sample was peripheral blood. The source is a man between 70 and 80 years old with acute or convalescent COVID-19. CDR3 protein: CASSNLAGGQNEQFF. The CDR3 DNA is TGTGCCAGCAGTAATCTAGCGGGGGGCCAGAATGAGCAGTTCTTC.